The entry that follows covers one T cell receptor (beta chain) sequence. The PCR used 60 Vbeta and 13 Jbeta primers. The protocol was immunoSEQ multiplex PCR, while the TCRdb copy is restricted to in-frame clones and leaves out a portion. The table shows about 160,000 clones, with about 85% occurring only once. This entry belongs to a study of cytomegalovirus exposure and HLA in healthy donors. With 5 bases removed from V and 0 bases from J, the gap between germline ends came to 10 bases. The CDR3 consists of 14 residues. CDR1 and CDR2 (germline): MNHEY, SMNVEV (reference sequence). This chain uses TRBV27 with TRBJ1-2; D perhaps matches TRBD1 (5 bases). The receptor comes from a man in his forties or fifties in good health and CMV-seropositive. The material sequenced was PBMCs. The CDR3 loop reads CASSRTSSNYGYTF. In DNA form, the CDR3 reads TGTGCCAGCAGTAGGACAAGCTCTAACTATGGCTACACCTTC.